The TCR beta chain described here comes from a study of T cell responses to AZD1222 COVID-19 vaccine. Concerning this clone itself: Its antigen is currently unknown.

Trimming removed 8 bases from V and 1 base from J; junction bases left unmatched: 4. Germline assignment: CDR1 WSHSY and CDR2 SAAADI. The CDR3 length is 13 residues. Whole-study findings and limits: There were repertoire samples only from the period after the peak T cell response. Clonal diversity was possibly underestimated, and the donors were mostly white British, with more females.

TCRdb's table, derived via immunoSEQ multiplex PCR, lists solely in-frame clones and lacks some. The table lists 140,000 to 150,000 clones, just over 90% of them singletons, with 1.5% to 2% in the top ten. The sample here was peripheral blood, taken on day 0 of AZD1222 vaccination. The clonotype was recovered from an adult in good health. This sequence joins TRBV10-2 and TRBJ1-1; 7 nucleotides match TRBD1. Here the CDR3 reads CASSYRGNTEAFF. CDR3 coding DNA: TGCGCCAGCTCCTACAGGGGGAACACTGAAGCTTTCTTT.